Each of the 24 T cell receptor beta chains below was sequenced from the same sample in a study of cytomegalovirus exposure and HLA in healthy donors. Primers: 60 Vbeta forward and 13 Jbeta reverse. The repertoire was sequenced with immunoSEQ multiplex PCR; TCRdb's copy has only in-frame clones and lacks some. The table has 200,000 to 250,000 clones, approximately 78% seen once; the top ten hold around 4%. Sequencing was carried out using PBMCs. All receptors come from a male donor in good health and CMV-seronegative.

The V and J genes are TRBV5-1 and TRBJ2-3; a possible D gene is TRBD1 (6 bases). Trimming cost V 3 bases and J 2 bases, with 13 bases left between them. The CDR3 is 15 amino acids. Germline V CDR1 and CDR2: SGHRS, YFSETQ. CDR3 sequence: CASSSTGINTDTQYF. DNA for the CDR3: TGCGCCAGCAGCTCAACAGGGATCAACACAGATACGCAGTATTTT.

The rearrangement joins TRBV15 to TRBJ2-7; maybe TRBD2 (5 bases). The CDR3 length is 13 residues. Per the germline V gene, CDR1 is LNHNV and CDR2 is YYDKDF (reference sequence). The V gene lost 5 bases and the J gene lost 7 bases, with 15 bases spanning the gap. CDR3 sequence: CATSPEVRIEQYF. The CDR3 coding sequence is TGTGCCACCAGCCCGGAGGTCAGGATTGAGCAGTACTTC.

The chain recombines TRBV2 with TRBJ2-4; D possibly corresponds to TRBD1 (6 bases). Trimming removed 6 bases from V and 0 bases from J, with 18 bases in between. Germline-derived CDR1 and CDR2 are SNHLY and FYNNEI. This CDR3 has 17 amino acids. The CDR3 sequence is CASSGRRTELAKNIQYF. CDR3 in DNA: TGTGCCAGCAGCGGACGCCGGACAGAACTAGCCAAAAACATTCAGTACTTC.

This clone has just one count. The chain is built from TRBV27 and TRBJ2-3; 14 bases are shared with TRBD2. The CDR3 runs 17 residues. Germline lookup yields CDR1 MNHEY and CDR2 SMNVEV (reference sequence). V shed 4 bases, J shed 3 bases, and the junction held 6 bases outside the gene matches. CDR3 amino acids: CASSSTRLAGGTDTQYF. In nucleotides, the CDR3 is TGTGCCAGCAGTTCGACCCGACTAGCGGGAGGGACAGATACGCAGTATTTT.

The J gene is TRBJ1-1, the V gene TRBV5-5, with D perhaps matching TRBD1 (5 bases). This CDR3 region has 14 residues. The V end was cut by 4 bases, the J end by 1 base, with 11 bases between. From germline, CDR1 is SGHKS and CDR2 YYEKEE (reference sequence). The CDR3 here is CASSASGANTEAFF. In DNA form, the CDR3 reads TGTGCCAGCAGCGCCTCTGGGGCGAACACTGAAGCTTTCTTT.

The chain joins TRBV10-3 to TRBJ1-4; possibly TRBD1 for D (5 bases). The CDR3 spans 14 residues. V lost 4 bases and J lost 7, with 13 bases in between. Germline V gene data show CDR1 as ENHRY and CDR2 as SYGVKD. The CDR3 region is CAISGGREGEKLFF. DNA for the CDR3: TGTGCCATCAGTGGTGGCAGGGAAGGTGAAAAACTGTTTTTT.

This clone was counted between two and nine times. The chain employs TRBV28 and TRBJ2-7; D is unclear. Germline values: CDR1 MDHEN, CDR2 SYDVKM. The CDR3 runs to 12 residues. V lost 3 bases to trimming and J lost 1 base, with 4 bases between them. CDR3 amino acids: CASSLASYEQYF. DNA for the CDR3: TGTGCCAGCAGTTTGGCATCCTACGAGCAGTACTTC.

This chain links TRBV7-3 with TRBJ2-1; 14 positions agree with TRBD2. Germline CDR1 and CDR2: SGHTA and FQGTGA. Trimming cost V 5 bases and J 5 bases; bases outside gene matches: 14. The CDR3 spans 19 residues. The CDR3 bases are TGTGCCAGCAGCCTGGGGGGGGGACTAGCGGGAGTAGAGGACAATGAGCAGTTCTTC. Protein sequence: CASSLGGGLAGVEDNEQFF.

The chain carries TRBV4-1 and TRBJ2-7; possible D gene TRBD2, 6 bases. The CDR3 totals 17 residues. Per germline, CDR1 MGHRA and CDR2 YSYEKL. V gave up 0 bases and J gave up 3 bases, with 18 bases separating them. The CDR3 spells CASSQDPKASDGYEQYF. The CDR3 DNA is TGCGCCAGCAGCCAAGATCCAAAGGCTAGCGATGGCTACGAGCAGTACTTC.

J is TRBJ2-2 and V is TRBV9; TRBD1 is a possible D gene (5 bases). The CDR3 is made up of 15 amino acids. Germline V lookup: CDR1 SGDLS, CDR2 YYNGEE. V was cut by 2 bases and J by 5 bases, with 13 bases left in between. This chain's CDR3 is CASSVLGVYTGELFF. DNA for the CDR3: TGTGCCAGCAGCGTCTTAGGGGTGTATACCGGGGAGCTGTTTTTT.

The J gene is TRBJ2-7, the V gene TRBV11-2; 10 nucleotides match TRBD1. There are 13 residues in the CDR3. CDR1 and CDR2 (germline): SGHAT, FQNNGV. The junction had 3 bases not matched to a gene; V was cut back by 10 bases and J by 0 bases. CDR3 in amino acids: CAIRTGGSYEQYF. The CDR3 region has the DNA TGTGCCATCCGGACAGGGGGCTCCTACGAGCAGTACTTC. The full variable domain, with the rest looked up from reference TRBV11-2 and TRBJ2-7, is EAGVAQSPRYKIIEKRQSVAFWCNPISGHATLYWYQQILGQGPKLLIQFQNNGVVDDSQLPKDRFSAERLKGVDSTLKIQPAKLEDSAVYLCAIRTGGSYEQYFGPGTRLTVT.

The chain links TRBV28 to TRBJ1-1; tentatively, D is TRBD1 (5 bases). V was pared by 3 bases and J by 1 base, with 9 bases between. The germline V gene has CDR1 MDHEN and CDR2 SYDVKM. The CDR3 length is 14 residues. The CDR3 coding sequence is TGTGCCAGCAGTTTCCCCCAGGGGAACACTGAAGCTTTCTTT. This translates into CASSFPQGNTEAFF.

By share, this clone ranks as medium-sized. The chain recombines TRBV10-3 with TRBJ2-7, with 11 bases that match TRBD1. The ends lost 3 bases at V and 3 bases at J; junction bases unmatched: 4. The CDR3 is 15 amino acids. CDR1 and CDR2 from the germline V gene are ENHRY and SYGVKD. The CDR3 spells CAISDGTGGIYEQYF. As DNA, the CDR3 is TGTGCCATCAGTGACGGGACAGGGGGAATCTACGAGCAGTACTTC.

V and J are TRBV6-4 and TRBJ2-2, with TRBD2 as a possible D gene (6 bases). V lost 6 bases, J lost 3 bases, and 8 bases lay in between. The CDR3 consists of 13 residues. CDR1 and CDR2 from the germline V gene are MRHNA and SNTAGT. DNA for the CDR3: TGTGCCAGCAGGAGGGACTACACCGGGGAGCTGTTTTTT. Its translation: CASRRDYTGELFF.

The CDR3 loop is CASSAGDRGSQETQYF. The CDR3 bases are TGTGCCAGCAGCGCCGGGGACAGGGGGAGCCAAGAGACCCAGTACTTC. The chain carries TRBV7-9 and TRBJ2-5; 11 bases are shared with TRBD1. The CDR3 loop spans 16 amino acids. Germline CDR1 and CDR2: SEHNR and FQNEAQ (reference sequence). The junction had 6 bases not matched to a gene; V was cut back by 5 bases and J by 1 base.

The rearrangement joins TRBV7-2 to TRBJ1-2; possibly TRBD1 for D (5 bases). Trimming cost V 5 bases and J 4 bases, with 14 bases left between them. The CDR3 is made up of 14 amino acids. CDR1 is SGHTA and CDR2 is FQGNSA in the germline V gene. CDR3: CASSKGPTSYGYTF. In DNA, the CDR3 is TGTGCCAGCAGCAAGGGGCCGACTTCCTATGGCTACACCTTC.

This rearrangement joins TRBV18 to TRBJ2-1; tentatively, D is TRBD1 (5 bases). This CDR3 region has 11 residues. Germline V gives CDR1 KGHSH, CDR2 LQKENI. Trimming shortened V by 3 bases and J by 11 bases, and 8 bases separated the two germline ends. The CDR3 is CASSPRQKQFF. In DNA form, the CDR3 reads TGTGCCAGCTCACCCCGACAGAAGCAGTTCTTC.

The chain links TRBV2 to TRBJ1-3; no firm D call. The CDR3 runs to 16 residues. Germline V lookup: CDR1 SNHLY, CDR2 FYNNEI. V was cut by 4 bases and J by 3 bases, with 16 bases left in between. In DNA form, the CDR3 reads TGTGCCAGCAGTGCCCCAGAGCGGGCTGGTGGAAACACCATATATTTT. This translates into CASSAPERAGGNTIYF. Full variable domain (remainder filled in from reference TRBV2 and TRBJ1-3): EPEVTQTPSHQVTQMGQEVILRCVPISNHLYFYWYRQILGQKVEFLVSFYNNEISEKSEIFDDQFSVERPDGSNFTLKIRSTKLEDSAMYFCASSAPERAGGNTIYFGEGSWLTVV.

V is TRBV25-1 and J is TRBJ1-1, with 7 bases matching TRBD1. V shed 1 base, J shed 1 base, and the junction held 9 bases outside the gene matches. In germline, CDR1 is MGHDK, CDR2 SYGVNS. The CDR3 loop spans 17 amino acids. The CDR3 sequence: CASSESIGGTANTEAFF. DNA for the CDR3: TGTGCCAGCAGTGAATCAATCGGTGGGACAGCGAACACTGAAGCTTTCTTT. The full variable domain, in which reference TRBV25-1 and TRBJ1-1 provide the parts outside the CDR3, is EADIYQTPRYLVIGTGKKITLECSQTMGHDKMYWYQQDPGMELHLIHYSYGVNSTEKGDLSSESTVSRIRTEHFPLTLESARPSHTSQYLCASSESIGGTANTEAFFGQGTRLTVV.

The CDR3 DNA follows: TGCGCCAGCAGCGGGGACTGGTACAATGAGCAGTTCTTC. It specifies CASSGDWYNEQFF. The chain has TRBV5-1 and TRBJ2-1; TRBD2 might be the D (6 bases). CDR3 length equals 13 residues. The V and J ends lost 4 bases and 4 bases respectively, with 9 bases between them. CDR1 and CDR2 (germline): SGHRS, YFSETQ.

This sequence joins TRBV29-1 and TRBJ2-2, with no clear D. The germline V and J ends were trimmed by 1 base and 7 bases, with 10 bases remaining between them. This CDR3 comprises 13 residues. CDR1 is SQVTM, CDR2 ANQGSEA, per germline. The CDR3 here is CSVEGGLGGELFF. CDR3 DNA: TGCAGCGTTGAAGGCGGCCTAGGCGGGGAGCTGTTTTTT.

The CDR3 DNA reads as TGTGCCAGCAGGCTCCATTCCGGGACAGGGGCCTACGAGCAGTACTTC. Its translation: CASRLHSGTGAYEQYF. The gene calls are TRBV2 and TRBJ2-7, with 10 bases identical to TRBD1. Germline V CDR1 and CDR2: SNHLY, FYNNEI. The CDR3 is 16 amino acids. The trim removed 6 bases at V and 2 bases at J, leaving 10 bases unmatched.

The genes are TRBV25-1 and TRBJ2-3, with TRBD1 matching over 8 bases. Germline assignment: CDR1 MGHDK and CDR2 SYGVNS. The CDR3 sequence is 17 residues long. V gave up 1 base and J gave up 2 bases; unmatched junction bases: 8. CDR3 loop: CASSELGRGRTTDTQYF. Here the CDR3 DNA reads TGTGCCAGCAGTGAATTGGGCAGGGGGCGTACCACAGATACGCAGTATTTT.

This chain joins TRBV19 and TRBJ2-3; the D gene is possibly TRBD2 (6 bases). In germline, CDR1 is LNHDA, CDR2 SQIVND (reference sequence). The ends were cut back, 3 bases at V and 2 bases at J, with 15 bases in the middle. The CDR3 is 16 amino acids. For the CDR3, the DNA is TGTGCCAGTAGTATTGTCATTAGCGGAGCCACAGATACGCAGTATTTT. Translation gives CASSIVISGATDTQYF.